Following are 15 T cell receptor beta chains from one sample sequenced in a study of T cell responses to AZD1222 COVID-19 vaccine. Assay used: immunoSEQ multiplex PCR; TCRdb lists only in-frame clones, some missing. The sample lists about 180,000 clones, 70% to 90% occurring once. This specimen consisted of peripheral blood, obtained on day 0 of AZD1222 vaccination. The receptors stem from an adult in good health.

This chain joins TRBV21-1 and TRBJ1-2; no DNA check was done on the table's D call, TRBD1. TRBV21-1 is reported as a pseudogene. The CDR3 runs to 16 residues. Here the CDR3 DNA reads TGTGCCAGCAGCATTGAACGGAGGGGGCAAGACTATGGCTACACCTTC. It is translated as CASSIERRGQDYGYTF.

The J gene is TRBJ1-3, the V gene TRBV7-2, with D possibly matching TRBD1 (5 bases). The V and J ends lost 3 bases and 0 bases respectively, with 9 bases between them. CDR3 length: 15 amino acids. Germline V gene sequence: CDR1 SGHTA, CDR2 FQGNSA. This CDR3 is CASSLGGYSGNTIYF. The CDR3, as DNA: TGTGCCAGCAGCTTGGGGGGGTACTCTGGAAACACCATATATTTT.

This chain uses TRBV6-5 with TRBJ1-2, with D hard to call. This CDR3 has 11 residues. The germline CDR1 and CDR2 sequences are MNHEY and SVGAGI. With 6 bases removed from V and 4 bases from J, the gap between germline ends came to 6 bases. The CDR3 reads CASSDTYGYTF. The CDR3 DNA is TGTGCCAGCAGCGACACCTATGGCTACACCTTC.

The chain recombines TRBV21-1 with TRBJ1-6; TRBD1, as called in the table, went unchecked against the DNA. TRBV21-1 is recorded as a pseudogene. This CDR3 spans 16 amino acids. CDR3 in DNA: TGTGCCAGCAGCAATTTTAAAAAGACAGGGCGGTCACCCCTCCACTTT. It is translated as CASSNFKKTGRSPLHF.

This chain links TRBV4-3 with TRBJ2-6, with D unclear. Trimming took off 1 base at V and 2 bases at J, with 6 bases between the two ends. The CDR3 is 15 residues long. Germline loops: CDR1 LGHNA, CDR2 YSLEER. Here the CDR3 reads CASSQGGAGANVLTF. Here the CDR3 DNA reads TGCGCCAGCAGCCAAGGGGGTGCTGGGGCCAACGTCCTGACTTTC.

The chain links TRBV29-1 to TRBJ2-2; D gene unclear. Trimming cost V 4 bases and J 7 bases, with 7 bases left between them. The CDR3 runs to 11 residues. Germline assignment: CDR1 SQVTM and CDR2 ANQGSEA. This chain's CDR3 is CSVGTLGELFF. CDR3 DNA: TGCAGCGTTGGTACCCTCGGGGAGCTGTTTTTT.

The chain combines TRBV7-2 with TRBJ2-7, with TRBD1 identical over 7 bases. The trim removed 5 bases at V and 4 bases at J, leaving 8 bases unmatched. Germline V gene lookup returns CDR1 SGHTA and CDR2 FQGNSA. The CDR3 length is 14 residues. DNA of the CDR3: TGTGCCAGCAGCCAACGGGACAGTCGGTACGAGCAGTACTTC. Translated, it gives CASSQRDSRYEQYF. The variable domain in full, with the rest retrieved from reference TRBV7-2 and TRBJ2-7, is GAGVSQSPSNKVTEKGKDVELRCDPISGHTALYWYRQSLGQGLEFLIYFQGNSAPDKSGLPSDRFSAERTGGSVSTLTIQRTQQEDSAVYLCASSQRDSRYEQYFGPGTRLTVT.

V and J are TRBV6-5 and TRBJ2-7, with TRBD2 matching over 8 bases. Per the germline V gene, CDR1 is MNHEY and CDR2 is SVGAGI. After removal of 4 bases from V and 0 bases from J, the junction contained 5 bases not matched to a gene. This CDR3 is 15 amino acids long. The CDR3 sequence is CASSLGGRSSYEQYF. The CDR3 DNA is TGTGCCAGCAGTTTAGGCGGGAGGAGCTCCTACGAGCAGTACTTC.

This clone was picked up one time. The chain recombines TRBV5-5 with TRBJ2-2; D is possibly TRBD1 or TRBD2 (6 bases each). The germline V gene has CDR1 SGHKS and CDR2 YYEKEE (reference sequence). The CDR3 has 16 amino acids. Trimming took off 1 base at V and 1 base at J, with 11 bases between the two ends. This CDR3 reads CASSLFGGLNTGELFF. The CDR3 DNA reads TGTGCCAGCAGCTTGTTCGGGGGCTTGAACACCGGGGAGCTGTTTTTT.

The V and J genes are TRBV7-2 and TRBJ1-1; D is ambiguous. Germline V gene sequence: CDR1 SGHTA, CDR2 FQGNSA. This CDR3 comprises 14 residues. Trimming removed 0 bases from V and 6 bases from J, with 11 bases in between. CDR3 sequence: CASSLAQKDAEAFF. In DNA form, the CDR3 reads TGTGCCAGCAGCTTAGCACAGAAAGACGCTGAAGCTTTCTTT.

CDR3 sequence reads: CASRPGLPYNEQFF. CDR3 bases: TGTGCCAGCAGGCCGGGTCTCCCCTACAATGAGCAGTTCTTC. V gene TRBV6-5 combines with J gene TRBJ2-1; no clear D gene. V lost 6 bases and J lost 2, with 11 bases in between. CDR1 is MNHEY, CDR2 SVGAGI, per germline. The CDR3 sequence is 14 residues long.

The rearrangement links TRBV7-2 to TRBJ1-1, with D unresolved. The V end lost 4 bases, the J end lost 2 bases, and 11 bases lay between the germline ends. The germline gives CDR1 SGHTA, CDR2 FQGNSA. The CDR3 contains 14 residues. The CDR3 here is CASSSQVGNTEAFF. CDR3 nucleotide sequence: TGTGCCAGCAGCTCGCAGGTAGGAAACACTGAAGCTTTCTTT.

This chain uses TRBV13 with TRBJ1-3; unclear D gene. Trimming took 10 bases from V and 4 from J, leaving 17 bases between them. This CDR3 contains 14 residues. CDR1 PRHDT and CDR2 FYEKMQ come from the germline V gene (reference sequence). The DNA of the CDR3 is TGTGCCACCGTGAGGTTTACTTTCGGAAACACCATATATTTT. The encoded protein is CATVRFTFGNTIYF.

The gene calls are TRBV10-3 and TRBJ1-3, with D maybe TRBD1 (6 bases). The germline gives CDR1 ENHRY, CDR2 SYGVKD. The CDR3 has 15 amino acids. V was pared by 5 bases and J by 8 bases, with 19 bases between. CDR3 sequence (DNA): TGTGCCATCAGTTTACACACAGGGATGACGGACACCATATATTTT. Translated, it gives CAISLHTGMTDTIYF.

The V gene is TRBV6-5, the J gene TRBJ1-4, with D uncertain. Germline CDR1 reads MNHEY; CDR2 reads SVGAGI. The CDR3 consists of 13 residues. V lost 7 bases and J lost 0, with 6 bases in between. The DNA of the CDR3 is TGTGCCAGCACGTCTGCAACTAATGAAAAACTGTTTTTT. Translation gives CASTSATNEKLFF.